The present entry profiles one T cell receptor beta chain with its context. The antigen is not known. This entry belongs to a study of OX40 agonist ivuxolimab in advanced cancers. Study context: Prior anti-PD-1, anti-PD-L1 or anti-CTLA-4 therapy did not bar entry, and more than 35% had some.

Study findings and constraints: Circulating CD4+ and CD8+ T cells showed clonal expansion by week 6 at 0.1 to 3.0 mg/kg. Patients with a partial response at 0.1-3.0 mg/kg had among the lowest clonal expansion.

The CDR3 sequence is 14 residues long. With 3 bases clipped from V and 8 bases from J, the junction kept 5 bases outside the gene matches. Germline-derived CDR1 and CDR2 are MDHEN and SYDVKM. The table came from immunoSEQ multiplex PCR; TCRdb's copy has only in-frame clones and leaves some out. The table shows fewer than 85,000 clones, with 65% to 85% occurring only once. The V gene is TRBV28, the J gene TRBJ1-3; TRBD1 matches at 9 bases. Sequences were derived from CD4+ or CD8+ T cells sorted from blood, sampled in a trial of the OX40 agonist ivuxolimab. The TCR was taken from an adult with an advanced solid tumor such as melanoma, head and neck, liver or kidney cancer. CDR3 protein: CASSFRDRVHTIYF. As DNA, the CDR3 is TGTGCCAGCAGTTTCCGGGACAGGGTGCACACCATATATTTT.